The subject of this entry is one T cell receptor beta chain. The sample belongs to a study of blood T cell repertoires in COVID-19. The overall study: The United States, Italy and Spain were the sources of the acute and convalescent COVID-19 samples. In each case, the material was cDNA or gDNA derived from T cells, B-cell-depleted T cells, or PBMCs.

Original handling: How many nucleated cells were present was estimated from reference gene primer amplification. The protocol was immunoSEQ multiplex PCR, while the TCRdb copy is restricted to in-frame clones and leaves out a portion. V, J and clone size derive from that table, while D and trimming were established from the DNA sequence. The sample holds about 180,000 clones, roughly 87% seen once. The CDR3 is made up of 17 amino acids. In germline, CDR1 is KGHDR, CDR2 SFDVKD. With 4 bases removed from V and 3 bases from J, the gap between germline ends came to 18 bases. V usage is TRBV24-1 and J usage is TRBJ2-1; D perhaps matches TRBD1 (8 bases). This clonotype was obtained from a woman between 50 and 59 years old with acute or convalescent COVID-19. The specimen sequenced was peripheral blood. CDR3 amino acids: CATSDSGTGGDYNEQFF. CDR3 coding DNA: TGTGCCACCAGTGACAGCGGGACAGGAGGTGACTACAATGAGCAGTTCTTC.